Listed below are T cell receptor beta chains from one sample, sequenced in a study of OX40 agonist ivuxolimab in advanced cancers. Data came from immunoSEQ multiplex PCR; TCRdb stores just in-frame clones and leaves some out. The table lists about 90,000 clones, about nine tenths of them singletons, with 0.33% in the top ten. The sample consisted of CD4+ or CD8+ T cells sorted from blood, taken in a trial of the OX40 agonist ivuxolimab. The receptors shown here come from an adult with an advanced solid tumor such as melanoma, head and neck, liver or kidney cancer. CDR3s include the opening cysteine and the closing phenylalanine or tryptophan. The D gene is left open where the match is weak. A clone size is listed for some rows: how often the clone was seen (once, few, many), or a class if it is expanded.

CATSRDGYGYTF,TGTGCCACCAGCAGAGACGGGTATGGCTACACCTTC,TRBJ1-2,NA,TRBV15,12,NA
CASSEAPKGEGAFF,TGTGCCAGCAGTGAAGCGCCGAAAGGGGAGGGAGCTTTCTTT,TRBJ1-1,NA,TRBV2,14,NA
CASSRGGQTRTDNEQFF,TGTGCCAGCAGCCGGGGGGGACAGACAAGGACAGACAATGAGCAGTTCTTC,TRBJ2-1,NA,TRBV4-2,17,NA
CAISEFLAGGSAGELFF,TGTGCCATCAGTGAGTTCTTAGCGGGAGGAAGTGCCGGGGAGCTGTTTTTT,TRBJ2-2,NA,TRBV10-3,17,TRBD2
CASRSSEQYF,TGTGCCAGCCGTTCATCCGAGCAGTACTTC,TRBJ2-7,NA,TRBV28,10,NA
CASSFYSGGPMNEQFF,TGTGCCAGCAGTTTTTACTCCGGAGGGCCAATGAATGAGCAGTTCTTC,TRBJ2-1,NA,TRBV28,16,NA
CASSPLASTGELFF,TGTGCCAGCAGCCCCCTAGCGTCCACCGGGGAGCTGTTTTTT,TRBJ2-2,NA,TRBV7-2,14,NA
CASSEFRSGEQYF,TGTGCCAGCAGTGAATTCAGGTCCGGCGAGCAGTACTTC,TRBJ2-7,NA,TRBV2,13,NA
CASSFRQGAPYEQYF,TGTGCCAGCAGCTTTAGGCAGGGGGCCCCCTACGAGCAGTACTTC,TRBJ2-7,NA,TRBV7-2,15,TRBD1
CASSKTGLNYEQYF,TGTGCCAGTAGTAAAACAGGGCTGAACTACGAGCAGTACTTC,TRBJ2-7,NA,TRBV19,14,NA
CASSLVGLAGGLGNEQFF,TGTGCCAGCTCACTTGTTGGACTAGCGGGAGGTTTGGGCAATGAGCAGTTCTTC,TRBJ2-1,NA,TRBV18,18,TRBD2
CASSLNRGNEQFF,TGTGCCAGCAGTCTTAACAGAGGTAATGAGCAGTTCTTC,TRBJ2-1,once,TRBV6-5,13,NA
CASSQSAGSGANVLTF,TGTGCCAGCAGCCAATCAGCAGGGTCTGGGGCCAACGTCCTGACTTTC,TRBJ2-6,NA,TRBV16,16,NA
CASSPSGQGWGQPQHF,TGTGCCAGCAGTCCCTCGGGACAGGGTTGGGGACAGCCCCAGCATTTT,TRBJ1-5,NA,TRBV28,16,TRBD1
CASSLNWRTTEAFF,TGTGCCAGCAGCTTAAATTGGAGGACCACTGAAGCTTTCTTT,TRBJ1-1,NA,TRBV7-2,14,NA
CASSLGRRQGDEKLFF,TGTGCCAGCAGTTTAGGAAGGAGACAGGGTGACGAAAAACTGTTTTTT,TRBJ1-4,NA,TRBV6-5,16,TRBD1